This T cell receptor beta chain was sequenced during a study of beta chain features in type 1 diabetes. The study, taken as a whole, reports: Type 1 diabetes patients had TCRB CDR3s that were shorter (moderately but significantly so) in all four CD4+ subsets. The question left open here concerned HLA type influencing TCRB rearrangement.

There are a few counts of this clone. Its target is unknown. Other DNA sequences in the same sample also yield this CDR3. Germline lookup yields CDR1 SGHTA and CDR2 FQGNSA. Trimming cost V 1 base and J 5 bases, with 8 bases left between them. This CDR3 has 13 amino acids. Every bit of the isolated RNA underwent reverse transcription, so sequencing read expressed TCRB transcripts. The assay was immunoSEQ multiplex PCR, and TCRdb's table has in-frame clones only and misses some. The data hold 600,000 to 700,000 clones, with 13% observed a single time. The source material was naive CD4+ T cells from blood. The clonotype was recovered from a man aged 18 to 29 with type 1 diabetes. The chain employs TRBV7-2 and TRBJ2-5; D call uncertain. The DNA for the CDR3 is TGTGCCAGCAGCTTAGGGCGTCGGGAGACCCAGTACTTC. Its translation: CASSLGRRETQYF. The variable domain in full, with the rest retrieved from reference TRBV7-2 and TRBJ2-5, is GAGVSQSPSNKVTEKGKDVELRCDPISGHTALYWYRQSLGQGLEFLIYFQGNSAPDKSGLPSDRFSAERTGGSVSTLTIQRTQQEDSAVYLCASSLGRRETQYFGPGTRLLVL.